This note documents a single T cell receptor (beta chain) sequence. Its antigen is still unknown. The source of the sample is a study of cytomegalovirus exposure and HLA in healthy donors. Findings and caveats of the study: The study put 150 to 200 TCR beta chains on its list as cytomegalovirus-associated. In a later analysis, TCR beta V- and J-gene trimming was associated with a missense DCLRE1C variant.

Amplification used 60 Vbeta primers and 13 Jbeta primers. In the original analysis: Around 12 million of 80 million or so unique TCR beta chains were shared, per a later count. The assay was immunoSEQ multiplex PCR, and TCRdb's table has in-frame clones only and misses some. V and J calls and clone size are as listed in that table; D and trimming were resolved from the DNA. The sample contains some 220,000 clones, roughly 79% of which appear only once. CDR1 SGHDT and CDR2 YYEEEE come from the germline V gene. The CDR3 spans 17 residues. Between the trimmed V and J ends, which lost 1 base and 0 bases, there was a span of 14 bases.

The sample consisted of PBMCs. The chain combines TRBV5-6 with TRBJ1-5; D is uncertain. This TCR derives from a woman in her 40s in good health and CMV-seronegative. DNA of the CDR3: TGTGCCAGCAGCTTGCTCTCAGGAACCAATAGCAATCAGCCCCAGCATTTT. Residues: CASSLLSGTNSNQPQHF.